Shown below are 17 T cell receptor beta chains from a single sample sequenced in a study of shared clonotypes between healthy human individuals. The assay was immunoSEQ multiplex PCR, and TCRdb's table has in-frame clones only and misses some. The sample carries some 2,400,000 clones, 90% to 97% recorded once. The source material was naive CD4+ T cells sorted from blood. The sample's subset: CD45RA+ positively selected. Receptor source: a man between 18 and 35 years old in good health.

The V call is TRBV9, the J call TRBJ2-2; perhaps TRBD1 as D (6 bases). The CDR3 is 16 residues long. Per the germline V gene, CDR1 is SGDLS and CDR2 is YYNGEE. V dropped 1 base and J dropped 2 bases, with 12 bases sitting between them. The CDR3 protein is CASSVLGTKNTGELFF. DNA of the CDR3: TGTGCCAGCAGCGTATTGGGGACAAAAAACACCGGGGAGCTGTTTTTT.

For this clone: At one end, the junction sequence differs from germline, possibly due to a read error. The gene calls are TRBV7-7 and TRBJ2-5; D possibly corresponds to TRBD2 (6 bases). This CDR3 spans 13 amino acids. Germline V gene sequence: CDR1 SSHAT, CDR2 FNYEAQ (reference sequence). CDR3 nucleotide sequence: TGTGCTAGCAGCCCAGGCGGGGCGCAGACCCAGTACTTC. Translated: CASSPGGAQTQYF.

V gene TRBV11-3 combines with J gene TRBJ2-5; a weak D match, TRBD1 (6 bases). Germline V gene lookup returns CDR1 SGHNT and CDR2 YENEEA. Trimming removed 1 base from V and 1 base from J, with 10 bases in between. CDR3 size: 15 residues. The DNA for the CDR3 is TGTGCCAGCAGCTTAGGACAGGACTCCCAAGAGACCCAGTACTTC. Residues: CASSLGQDSQETQYF.

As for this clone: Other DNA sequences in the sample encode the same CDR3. This chain's CDR3 is CASSWVNTEAFF. In DNA, the CDR3 is TGTGCCAGTAGTTGGGTGAACACTGAAGCTTTCTTT. The J gene is TRBJ1-1, the V gene TRBV19; no definite D call. This CDR3 comprises 12 residues. From germline, CDR1 is LNHDA and CDR2 SQIVND (reference sequence). V shed 5 bases and J shed 0 bases, with 4 bases lying between them. Filled out from reference TRBV19 and TRBJ1-1, the complete variable domain reads DGGITQSPKYLFRKEGQNVTLSCEQNLNHDAMYWYRQDPGQGLRLIYYSQIVNDFQKGDIAEGYSVSREKKESFPLTVTSAQKNPTAFYLCASSWVNTEAFFGQGTRLTVV.

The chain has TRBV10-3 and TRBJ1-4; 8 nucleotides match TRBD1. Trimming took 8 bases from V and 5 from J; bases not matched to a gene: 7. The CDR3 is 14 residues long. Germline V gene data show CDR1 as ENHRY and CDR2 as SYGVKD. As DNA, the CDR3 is TGTGCCATCGCCCCGGGACAGGAGAATGAAAAACTGTTTTTT. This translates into CAIAPGQENEKLFF.

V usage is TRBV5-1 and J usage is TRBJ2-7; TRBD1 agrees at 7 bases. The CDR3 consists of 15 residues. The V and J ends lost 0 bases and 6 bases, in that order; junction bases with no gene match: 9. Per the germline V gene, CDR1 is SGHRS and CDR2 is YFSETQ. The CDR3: CASSLDVSGGAEQYF. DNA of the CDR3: TGCGCCAGCAGCTTGGACGTGTCAGGGGGAGCCGAGCAGTACTTC.

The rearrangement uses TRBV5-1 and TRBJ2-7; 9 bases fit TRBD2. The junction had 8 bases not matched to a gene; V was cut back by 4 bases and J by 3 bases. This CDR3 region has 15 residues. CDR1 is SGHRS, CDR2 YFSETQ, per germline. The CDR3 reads CASSPLRGGGYEQYF. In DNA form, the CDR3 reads TGCGCCAGCAGCCCCCTCCGCGGGGGGGGCTACGAGCAGTACTTC.

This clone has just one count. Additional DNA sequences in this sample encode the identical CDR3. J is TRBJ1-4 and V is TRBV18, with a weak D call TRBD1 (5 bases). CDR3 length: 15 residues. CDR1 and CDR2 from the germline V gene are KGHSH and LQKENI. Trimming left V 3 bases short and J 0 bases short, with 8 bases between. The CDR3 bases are TGTGCCAGCTCACCGCAGGGAACAACTAATGAAAAACTGTTTTTT. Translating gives CASSPQGTTNEKLFF.

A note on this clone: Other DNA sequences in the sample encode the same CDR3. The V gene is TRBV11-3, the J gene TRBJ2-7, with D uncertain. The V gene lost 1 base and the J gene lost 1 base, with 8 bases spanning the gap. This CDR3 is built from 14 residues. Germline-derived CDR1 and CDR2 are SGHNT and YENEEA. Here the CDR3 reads CASSLGGSSYEQYF. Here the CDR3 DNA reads TGTGCCAGCAGCTTAGGAGGCAGTTCCTACGAGCAGTACTTC.

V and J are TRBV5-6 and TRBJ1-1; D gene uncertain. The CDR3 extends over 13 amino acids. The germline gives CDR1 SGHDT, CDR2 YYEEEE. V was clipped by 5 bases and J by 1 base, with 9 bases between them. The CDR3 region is CASSRDWNTEAFF. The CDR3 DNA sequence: TGTGCCAGCAGTCGAGACTGGAACACTGAAGCTTTCTTT. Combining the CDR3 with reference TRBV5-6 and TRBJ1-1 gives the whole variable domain DAGVTQSPTHLIKTRGQQVTLRCSPKSGHDTVSWYQQALGQGPQFIFQYYEEEERQRGNFPDRFSGHQFPNYSSELNVNALLLGDSALYLCASSRDWNTEAFFGQGTRLTVV.

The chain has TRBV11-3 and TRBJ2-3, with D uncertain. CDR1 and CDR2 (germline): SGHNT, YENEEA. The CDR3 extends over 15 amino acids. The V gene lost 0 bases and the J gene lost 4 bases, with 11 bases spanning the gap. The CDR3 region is CASSLDAARADTQYF. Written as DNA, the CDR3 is TGTGCCAGCAGCTTAGATGCTGCTAGGGCAGATACGCAGTATTTT.

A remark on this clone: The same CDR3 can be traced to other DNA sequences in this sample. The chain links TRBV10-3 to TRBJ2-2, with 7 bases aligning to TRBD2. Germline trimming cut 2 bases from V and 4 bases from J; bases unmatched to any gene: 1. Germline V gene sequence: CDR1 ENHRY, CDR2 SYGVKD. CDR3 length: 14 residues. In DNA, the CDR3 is TGTGCCATCAGTGAGGGCGGGGGCACCGGGGAGCTGTTTTTT. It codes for CAISEGGGTGELFF.

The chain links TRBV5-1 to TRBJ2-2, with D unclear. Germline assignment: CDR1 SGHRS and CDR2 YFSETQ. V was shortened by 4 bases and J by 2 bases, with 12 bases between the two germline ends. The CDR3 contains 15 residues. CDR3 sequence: CASSLRPANTGELFF. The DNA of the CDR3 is TGCGCCAGCAGCCTGCGCCCAGCAAACACCGGGGAGCTGTTTTTT. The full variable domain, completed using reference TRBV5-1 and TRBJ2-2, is KAGVTQTPRYLIKTRGQQVTLSCSPISGHRSVSWYQQTPGQGLQFLFEYFSETQRNKGNFPGRFSGRQFSNSRSEMNVSTLELGDSALYLCASSLRPANTGELFFGEGSRLTVL.

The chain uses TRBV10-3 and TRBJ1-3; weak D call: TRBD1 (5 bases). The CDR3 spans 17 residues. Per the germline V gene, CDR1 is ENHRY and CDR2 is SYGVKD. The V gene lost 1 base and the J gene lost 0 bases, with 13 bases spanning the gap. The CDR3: CAISEFRDASSGNTIYF. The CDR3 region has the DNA TGTGCCATCAGTGAGTTCCGGGACGCGAGCTCTGGAAACACCATATATTTT.

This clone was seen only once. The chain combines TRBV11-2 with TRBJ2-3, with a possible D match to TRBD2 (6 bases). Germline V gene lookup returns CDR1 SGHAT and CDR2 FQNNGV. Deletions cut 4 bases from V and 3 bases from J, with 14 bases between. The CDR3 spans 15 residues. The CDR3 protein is CASSSNGRETDTQYF. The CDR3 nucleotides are TGTGCCAGCAGCTCAAACGGACGGGAGACAGATACGCAGTATTTT.

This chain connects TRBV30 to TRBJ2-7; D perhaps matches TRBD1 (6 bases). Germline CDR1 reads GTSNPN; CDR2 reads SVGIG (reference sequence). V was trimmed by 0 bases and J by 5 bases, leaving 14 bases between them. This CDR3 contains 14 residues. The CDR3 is CAWSVKGKGDEQYF. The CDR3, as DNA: TGTGCCTGGAGTGTAAAGGGAAAGGGGGACGAGCAGTACTTC. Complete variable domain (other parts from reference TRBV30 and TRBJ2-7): SQTIHQWPATLVQPVGSPLSLECTVEGTSNPNLYWYRQAAGRGLQLLFYSVGIGQISSEVPQNLSASRPQDRQFILSSKKLLLSDSGFYLCAWSVKGKGDEQYFGPGTRLTVT.

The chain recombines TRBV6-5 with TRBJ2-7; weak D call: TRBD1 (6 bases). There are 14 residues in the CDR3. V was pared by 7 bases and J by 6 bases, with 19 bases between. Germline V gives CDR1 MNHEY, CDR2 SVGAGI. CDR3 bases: TGTGCCAGCAAGGGTCCAGGGGTCGGTGGCGAGCAGTACTTC. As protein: CASKGPGVGGEQYF.